What follows is one T cell receptor (beta chain) and its context. Its antigen is unknown. Germline loops: CDR1 GTSNPN, CDR2 SVGIG (reference sequence). The junction had 2 bases not matched to a gene; V was cut back by 3 bases and J by 1 base. This CDR3 is built from 13 residues. The source of the sample is a study of cytomegalovirus exposure and HLA in healthy donors. 13 Jbeta primers and 60 Vbeta primers were used for the PCR. Clones were read by immunoSEQ multiplex PCR, and TCRdb kept only the in-frame ones, dropping some. Among about 120,000 clones listed, less than 75% were seen once. Study-wide results and caveats: Highly shared variants forming one cluster were likely a sequencing artifact. TCR beta sequences reportedly predicted most subjects' HLA-A and HLA-B alleles accurately. Indistinguishability led to the exclusion of some V segments, TRBV6-2 and TRBV6-3 included.

The clonotype originates from a middle-aged woman in good health and CMV-seronegative. Source material: PBMCs. The rearrangement uses TRBV30 and TRBJ1-2; 7 bases match TRBD1. DNA for the CDR3: TGTGCCTGGAGCGCAGGGGGTAACTATGGCTACACCTTC. This gives the protein CAWSAGGNYGYTF.